A single sample gave rise to the 10 T cell receptor beta chains below, sequenced in a study of blood T cell repertoires in COVID-19. Using immunoSEQ multiplex PCR, the repertoire was profiled, and TCRdb retains in-frame clones only, with some absent. Of around 300,000 clones listed, about 88% are singletons. Material: PBMCs or T cells enriched from blood (not recorded which). These receptor sequences come from a woman aged 55-75 years in a cohort exposed to, infected with or recovered from COVID-19 (not recorded which).

DNA of the CDR3: TGTGCCAGCTCTCCGGGACAGGGGATCGGCTATGGCTACACCTTC. Amino acids: CASSPGQGIGYGYTF. This chain uses TRBV18 with TRBJ1-2, with 10 bases fitting TRBD1. Germline V gene sequence: CDR1 KGHSH, CDR2 LQKENI. With V trimmed by 6 bases and J by 4 bases, 8 bases remained unmatched. The CDR3 sequence is 15 residues long.

In this sample, this clone turned up once. The chain uses TRBV5-1 and TRBJ2-5; D ambiguous. V lost 0 bases to trimming and J lost 1 base, with 7 bases between them. The CDR3 length is 14 residues. Germline loops: CDR1 SGHRS, CDR2 YFSETQ. Here the CDR3 reads CASSLGYSQETQYF. CDR3 nucleotides: TGCGCCAGCAGCTTGGGGTACAGCCAAGAGACCCAGTACTTC.

The CDR3 DNA sequence: TGTGCCACCAGCAGGGACATGAGGAACACCGGGGAGCTGTTTTTT. This sequence encodes CATSRDMRNTGELFF. The rearrangement joins TRBV15 to TRBJ2-2, with TRBD1 as a possible D gene (5 bases). Germline values: CDR1 LNHNV, CDR2 YYDKDF (reference sequence). V lost 3 bases, J lost 1 base, and 9 bases lay in between. This CDR3 contains 15 residues.

The chain couples TRBV28 to TRBJ1-5, with unresolved D. Germline CDR1 reads MDHEN; CDR2 reads SYDVKM. The CDR3 is 15 residues long. V lost 2 bases, J lost 2 bases, and 10 bases lay in between. CDR3 coding DNA: TGTGCCAGCAGTTTACTACAGTCTGGCAATCAGCCCCAGCATTTT. This sequence encodes CASSLLQSGNQPQHF.

For this clone: The same CDR3 is also encoded by other DNA sequences in this sample. The chain links TRBV5-1 to TRBJ1-5; 7 positions match TRBD1. Germline V gene data show CDR1 as SGHRS and CDR2 as YFSETQ. The CDR3 length is 13 residues. After removal of 2 bases from V and 7 bases from J, the junction contained 3 bases not matched to a gene. CDR3 nucleotide sequence: TGCGCCAGCAGCTTAGACAGGGACCAGCCCCAGCATTTT. Translating gives CASSLDRDQPQHF.

The chain couples TRBV11-2 to TRBJ2-7, with a tentative D call TRBD2 (6 bases). Germline assignment: CDR1 SGHAT and CDR2 FQNNGV. The CDR3 sequence is 13 residues long. Trimming left V 5 bases short and J 4 bases short, with 12 bases between. CDR3 sequence reads: CASSRRAGYEQYF. In DNA form, the CDR3 reads TGTGCCAGCAGCAGGAGGGCCGGGTACGAGCAGTACTTC.

The sample holds one count of this clone. The V gene is TRBV24-1, the J gene TRBJ2-1; the D gene is possibly TRBD1 (6 bases). This CDR3 contains 12 residues. Germline CDR1 KGHDR, CDR2 SFDVKD. V was trimmed by 3 bases and J by 12 bases, leaving 11 bases between them. This CDR3 reads CATSDLGGRQFF. CDR3 coding DNA: TGTGCCACCAGTGATCTTGGGGGCCGGCAGTTCTTC.

V is TRBV28 and J is TRBJ2-5; the D gene is possibly TRBD1 (5 bases). This CDR3 is 14 amino acids long. CDR1 and CDR2 from the germline V gene are MDHEN and SYDVKM. Trimming shortened V by 8 bases and J by 2 bases, and 15 bases separated the two germline ends. The CDR3 bases are TGTGCCAGCGAAGAGACAGTCCATCAAGAGACCCAGTACTTC. It encodes CASEETVHQETQYF. Full variable domain (missing parts from reference TRBV28 and TRBJ2-5): DVKVTQSSRYLVKRTGEKVFLECVQDMDHENMFWYRQDPGLGLRLIYFSYDVKMKEKGDIPEGYSVSREKKERFSLILESASTNQTSMYLCASEETVHQETQYFGPGTRLLVL.

The chain has TRBV28 and TRBJ2-2; no definite D call. V was cut by 1 base and J by 8 bases, with 11 bases left in between. Looked up from germline, CDR1 is MDHEN and CDR2 is SYDVKM. CDR3 length: 14 residues. In nucleotides, the CDR3 is TGTGCCAGCAGTTTATCCCCTCCCCGGGGGGAGCTGTTTTTT. The encoded protein is CASSLSPPRGELFF. The whole variable domain, filled in from reference TRBV28 and TRBJ2-2, reads DVKVTQSSRYLVKRTGEKVFLECVQDMDHENMFWYRQDPGLGLRLIYFSYDVKMKEKGDIPEGYSVSREKKERFSLILESASTNQTSMYLCASSLSPPRGELFFGEGSRLTVL.

The chain recombines TRBV6-1 with TRBJ2-7; D call uncertain. V dropped 0 bases and J dropped 0 bases, with 12 bases sitting between them. CDR1 is MNHNS, CDR2 SASEGT, per germline. The CDR3 consists of 16 residues. CDR3 nucleotides: TGTGCCAGCAGTGAAGCGTCCATAGTATTCTCCTACGAGCAGTACTTC. As protein: CASSEASIVFSYEQYF.